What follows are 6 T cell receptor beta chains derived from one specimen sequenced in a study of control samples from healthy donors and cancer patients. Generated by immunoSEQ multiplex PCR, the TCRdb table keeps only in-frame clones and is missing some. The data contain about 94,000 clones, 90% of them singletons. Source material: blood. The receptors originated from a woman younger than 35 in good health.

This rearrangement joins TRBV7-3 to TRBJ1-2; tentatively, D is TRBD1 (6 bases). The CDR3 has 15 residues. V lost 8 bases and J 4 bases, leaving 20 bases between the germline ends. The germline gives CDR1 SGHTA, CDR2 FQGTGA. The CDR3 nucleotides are TGTGCCAGCGAAGGCCGTCGGGGGGCCATCTATGGCTACACCTTC. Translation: CASEGRRGAIYGYTF. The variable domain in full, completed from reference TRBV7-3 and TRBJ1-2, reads GAGVSQTPSNKVTEKGKYVELRCDPISGHTALYWYRQSLGQGPEFLIYFQGTGAADDSGLPNDRFFAVRPEGSVSTLKIQRTERGDSAVYLCASEGRRGAIYGYTFGSGTRLTVV.

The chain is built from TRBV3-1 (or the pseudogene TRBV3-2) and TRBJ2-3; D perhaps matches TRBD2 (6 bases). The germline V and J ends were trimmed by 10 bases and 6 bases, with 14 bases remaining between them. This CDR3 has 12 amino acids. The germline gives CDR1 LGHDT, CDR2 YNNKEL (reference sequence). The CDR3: CATQGRWDTQYF. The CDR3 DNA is TGTGCCACCCAAGGGAGGTGGGATACGCAGTATTTT.

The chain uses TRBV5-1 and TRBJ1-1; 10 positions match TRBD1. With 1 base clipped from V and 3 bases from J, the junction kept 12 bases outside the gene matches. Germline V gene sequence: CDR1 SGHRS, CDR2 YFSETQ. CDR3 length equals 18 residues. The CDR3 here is CASSLMAGGQGLHTEAFF. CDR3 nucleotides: TGCGCCAGCAGCTTGATGGCGGGGGGACAGGGGCTGCACACTGAAGCTTTCTTT.

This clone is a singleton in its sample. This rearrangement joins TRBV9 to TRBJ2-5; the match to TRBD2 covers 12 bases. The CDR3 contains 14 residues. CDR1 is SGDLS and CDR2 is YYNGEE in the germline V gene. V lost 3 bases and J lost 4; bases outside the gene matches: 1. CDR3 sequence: CASSASGGAETQYF. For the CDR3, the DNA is TGTGCCAGCAGCGCTAGCGGGGGGGCAGAGACCCAGTACTTC.

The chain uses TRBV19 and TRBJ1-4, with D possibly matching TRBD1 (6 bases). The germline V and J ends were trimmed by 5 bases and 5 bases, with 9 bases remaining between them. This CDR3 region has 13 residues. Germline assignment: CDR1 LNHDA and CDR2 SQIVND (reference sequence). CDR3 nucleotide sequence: TGTGCCAGTAGTGACAGGATCAATGAAAAACTGTTTTTT. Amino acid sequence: CASSDRINEKLFF.

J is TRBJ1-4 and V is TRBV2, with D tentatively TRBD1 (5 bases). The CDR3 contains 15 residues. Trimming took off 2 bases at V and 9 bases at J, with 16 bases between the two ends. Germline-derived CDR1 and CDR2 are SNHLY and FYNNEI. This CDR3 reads CASSEIPPPGQKLFF. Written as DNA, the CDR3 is TGTGCCAGCAGTGAAATCCCCCCCCCAGGGCAAAAACTGTTTTTT.